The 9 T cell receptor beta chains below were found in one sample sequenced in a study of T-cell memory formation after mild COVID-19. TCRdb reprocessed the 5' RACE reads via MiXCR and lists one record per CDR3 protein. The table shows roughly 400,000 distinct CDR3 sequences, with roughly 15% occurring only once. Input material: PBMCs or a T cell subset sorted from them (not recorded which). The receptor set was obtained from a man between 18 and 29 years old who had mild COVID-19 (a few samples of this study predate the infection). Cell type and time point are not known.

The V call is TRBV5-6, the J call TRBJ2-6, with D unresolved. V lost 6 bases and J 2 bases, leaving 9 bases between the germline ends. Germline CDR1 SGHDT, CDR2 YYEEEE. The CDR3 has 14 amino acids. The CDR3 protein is CASTPLAGANVLTF. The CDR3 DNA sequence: TGTGCCAGCACCCCCTTAGCTGGGGCCAACGTCCTGACTTTC.

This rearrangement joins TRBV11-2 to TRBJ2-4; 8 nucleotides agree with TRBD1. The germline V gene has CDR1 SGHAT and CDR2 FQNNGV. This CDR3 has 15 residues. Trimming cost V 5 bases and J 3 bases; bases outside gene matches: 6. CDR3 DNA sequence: TGTGCCAGCAGCCCGCAGGGGGCGGTCAAAAACATTCAGTACTTC. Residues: CASSPQGAVKNIQYF.

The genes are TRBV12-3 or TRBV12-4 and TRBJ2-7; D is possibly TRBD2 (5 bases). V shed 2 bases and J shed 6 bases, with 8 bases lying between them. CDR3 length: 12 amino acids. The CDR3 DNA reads TGTGCCAGCAGTTTATTTGGAGGCGAGCAGTACTTC. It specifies CASSLFGGEQYF.

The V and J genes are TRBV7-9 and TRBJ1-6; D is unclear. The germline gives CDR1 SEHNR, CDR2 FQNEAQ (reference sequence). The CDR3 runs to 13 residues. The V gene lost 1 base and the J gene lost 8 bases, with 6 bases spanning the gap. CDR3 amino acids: CASSLGGHSPLHF. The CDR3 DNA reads TGTGCCAGCAGCTTAGGCGGTCATTCACCCCTCCACTTT.

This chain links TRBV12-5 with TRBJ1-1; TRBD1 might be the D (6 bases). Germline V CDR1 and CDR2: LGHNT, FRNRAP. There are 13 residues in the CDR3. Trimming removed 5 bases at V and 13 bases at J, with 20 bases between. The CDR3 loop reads CASGPNFGQSVFF. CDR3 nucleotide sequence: TGTGCTAGTGGTCCGAACTTCGGACAGTCGGTTTTCTTT.

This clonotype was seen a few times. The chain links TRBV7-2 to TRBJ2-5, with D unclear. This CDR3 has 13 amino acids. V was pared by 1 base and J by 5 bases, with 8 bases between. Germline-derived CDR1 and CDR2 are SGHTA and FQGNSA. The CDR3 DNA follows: TGTGCCAGCAGCTTAGAAATGGCGGAGACCCAGTACTTC. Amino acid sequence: CASSLEMAETQYF.

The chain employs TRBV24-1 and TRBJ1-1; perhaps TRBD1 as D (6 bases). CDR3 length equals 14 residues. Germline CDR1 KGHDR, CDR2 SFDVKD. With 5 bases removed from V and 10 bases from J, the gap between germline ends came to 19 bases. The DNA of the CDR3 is TGTGCCACCAGTGTCAACCCTGACAGGCAGGGAGCTTTCTTT. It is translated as CATSVNPDRQGAFF.

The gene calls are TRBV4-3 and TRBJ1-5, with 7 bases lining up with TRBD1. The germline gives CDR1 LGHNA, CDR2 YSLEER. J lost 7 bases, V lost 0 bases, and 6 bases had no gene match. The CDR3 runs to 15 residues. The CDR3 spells CASSQELTGDQPQHF. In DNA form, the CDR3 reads TGCGCCAGCAGCCAAGAACTCACAGGGGACCAGCCCCAGCATTTT.

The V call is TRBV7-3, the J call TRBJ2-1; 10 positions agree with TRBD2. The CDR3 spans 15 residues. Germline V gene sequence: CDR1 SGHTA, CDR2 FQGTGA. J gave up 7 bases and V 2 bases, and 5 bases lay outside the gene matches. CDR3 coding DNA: TGTGCCAGCAGCTTACAAAGCGGGGGGGAAAATGAGCAGTTCTTC. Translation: CASSLQSGGENEQFF.